This TCR beta chain originates from a study of Ad26.COV2.S vaccination and SARS-CoV-2 variants (dated by TCRdb to the early 2020s). With respect to the entire study: Vaccine-arm donors were drawn from COV1001, a multicentre, randomized, double-blind, placebo-controlled phase I-IIa trial of Ad26.COV2.S in healthy adults. Trial participants were randomized into five groups of five: low-dose or high-dose Ad26.COV2.S given once or twice, or placebo on both occasions. Investigators remained blinded to trial group allocation during experiments and outcome assessment. The TCR-sequenced set comprised around 30 samples: around 20 Ad26.COV2.S vaccine recipients, 5 placebo recipients and 8 SARS-CoV-2 convalescent individuals. Ad26.COV2.S was administered intramuscularly at a dose of 5x10^10 or 1x10^11 viral particles, either as one shot or as two shots given 56 days apart. Sequencing of the TCRbeta repertoire served to evaluate the specificity and breadth of SARS-CoV-2-reactive T cell receptors following Ad26.COV2.S vaccination.

Beyond this particular receptor, the publication reports: Comparable non-spike TCR breadth was observed between vaccine and placebo recipients, consistent with only spike being contained in the vaccine. Comparing responses between vaccine doses or regimens was not something the study was powered to do. The authors noted that the TCR breadth and depth analyses may have underestimated total T cell responses. After vaccination, substantial breadth of spike-specific CD8+ and CD4+ T cell responses was reported. Higher spike-specific TCR breadth was observed in Ad26.COV2.S recipients than in placebo recipients (P = 0.0014).

The immunoSEQ Assay was the method used to sequence TCRbeta CDR3 regions. After extraction, genomic DNA underwent amplification by bias-controlled multiplex PCR, followed by high-throughput sequencing. As for how the authors treated the data: To quantify the absolute abundance of each unique TCRbeta CDR3 region, sequences were collapsed and filtered. T cell fraction was estimated by normalizing TCRbeta template counts to usable DNA, with usable DNA measured through amplification of reference genes found in all nucleated cells. Repertoire TCRs were annotated as SARS-CoV-2-specific by exact matching of V gene, CDR3 amino acid sequence and J gene to a known reactive TCR set. The reference SARS-CoV-2 TCR set came from MIRA and was filtered for enrichment in COVID-19-positive ImmuneCODE repertoires, removing public or cross-reactive TCRs. Using the MIRA antigens, annotated TCRs were further analysed by specific ORF or by position within an ORF. Breadth was defined as annotated unique rearrangements over total unique productive rearrangements; depth was the summed frequency of those rearrangements. Group comparisons of TCR breadth used two-sided Wilcoxon rank-sum tests. Not all clones reach the TCRdb copy of this immuneACCESS table, which keeps in-frame sequences only. Checked studies attribute under half of the gap to unresolved V genes and leave the rest unexplained. V, J and clone size were drawn from that table, and D and trimming were deduced from the DNA. Recorded for this sample are about 450,000 clones; nearly 90% of them occurred a single time. Approximately 2.5% of the sample comes from the top ten.

Sample treatment or condition, as interpreted from the label and publication: around 19 received Ad26.COV2.S at low or high dose, single or two shots; five or six received placebo; per-sample allocation not given. For vaccine and placebo recipients, the sequenced repertoires came from samples collected on day 63 after the first injection. Between 29 July and 7 August 2020, Cohort 1b enrolled around 24 adults aged 18-55 years at one site in Boston, USA. Ad26.COV2.S was a replication-incompetent adenovirus type 26 vector that expressed a prefusion-stabilized SARS-CoV-2 spike protein derived from the original Wuhan strain. Counted from cysteine to phenylalanine, this CDR3 has 15 amino acids. Of the read, only the CDR3 DNA is kept; its 45 bases are in frame from base 1. Worth noting for this clone: The clone's antigen remains unknown. Base qualities were left out, and no much larger clone turns up one base away.

Rearrangement joined TRBV12-1 to TRBJ2-1; no check of the table's D call, TRBD1, against the DNA was made. TRBV12-1 has pseudogene status. The TCR was taken from a person between 18 and 65 years old who received the Ad26.COV2.S COVID-19 vaccine or a placebo. The sample in question was peripheral blood, obtained in a trial of Ad26.COV2.S vaccine versus placebo. For the CDR3, the sequence is CASSFRTGGFDEQFF. The DNA reads TGTGCCAGCAGCTTTCGGACAGGGGGCTTCGATGAGCAGTTCTTC.